These T cell receptor beta chains were read from a single sample in a study of CD8+ T cells in alopecia areata. Only in-frame clones appear in the TCRdb table, and some are missing; sequencing was by immunoSEQ multiplex PCR. The sample lists roughly 200,000 clones; roughly 60% were seen once. Sequencing used CD4+ T cells sorted from blood, obtained at week 0. These receptors originate from a human donor with alopecia areata. CDR3s include the opening cysteine and the closing phenylalanine or tryptophan. A D gene is named only where the DNA matches it firmly. The listing skips clone size in some rows; elsewhere it reads once, few, many or a size class.

>TRBD2|TRBJ2-7|-|15|TRBV7-2
CASSLSERGPYEQYF
TGTGCCAGCAGCTTGTCCGAGCGGGGACCCTACGAGCAGTACTTC
>TRBD1|TRBJ2-1|-|13|TRBV11-1
CASSSGGPNEQFF
TGTGCCAGCAGCTCAGGGGGCCCAAATGAGCAGTTCTTC
>-|TRBJ2-6|few|13|TRBV2
CASSTTGANVLTF
TGTGCCAGCAGTACAACTGGGGCCAACGTCCTGACTTTC
>-|TRBJ2-7|-|15|TRBV4-3
CASSQSGHLGDEQYF
TGCGCCAGCAGCCAGTCGGGACACCTAGGAGACGAGCAGTACTTC
>-|TRBJ2-7|-|13|TRBV30
CAWSRAPSYEQYF
TGTGCCTGGAGTAGGGCGCCCTCCTACGAGCAGTACTTC
>TRBD1|TRBJ1-1|-|14|TRBV29-1
CSVTDRGGNTEAFF
TGCAGCGTGACCGACAGGGGCGGGAACACTGAAGCTTTCTTT
>-|TRBJ2-5|few|15|TRBV15
CATSRAGTGAETQYF
TGTGCCACCAGCAGAGCCGGGACGGGAGCGGAGACCCAGTACTTC
>-|TRBJ2-7|-|14|TRBV7-9
CASSIRGHSYEQYF
TGTGCCAGCAGTATACGGGGGCACTCCTACGAGCAGTACTTC
>-|TRBJ2-5|-|12|TRBV30
CAWSPMRETQYF
TGTGCCTGGAGTCCGATGCGGGAGACCCAGTACTTC
>-|TRBJ1-2|-|14|TRBV30
CAWKPTGQTYGYTF
TGTGCCTGGAAACCGACCGGGCAGACCTATGGCTACACCTTC
>-|TRBJ1-5|-|14|TRBV30
CAWSSTAGHQPQHF
TGTGCCTGGAGTTCGACGGCAGGTCATCAGCCCCAGCATTTT
>-|TRBJ1-2|few|19|TRBV29-1
CSVEDRTDSFIDLNYGYTF
TGCAGCGTTGAAGATCGGACGGACAGTTTTATTGATCTTAACTATGGCTACACCTTC
>-|TRBJ2-1|-|11|TRBV6-6
CATMRIGEQFF
TGTGCCACCATGAGAATCGGTGAGCAGTTCTTC
>-|TRBJ1-4|-|13|TRBV29-1
CSVGLPLNEKLFF
TGCAGCGTAGGACTGCCGTTAAATGAAAAACTGTTTTTT
>TRBD1|TRBJ2-1|-|16|TRBV7-9
CASSLSPTGFSDEQFF
TGTGCCAGCAGCTTAAGCCCGACAGGGTTCAGCGATGAGCAGTTCTTC
>-|TRBJ2-6|-|13|TRBV28
CASSFSGANVLTF
TGTGCCAGCAGTTTTTCTGGGGCCAACGTCCTGACTTTC
>-|TRBJ2-2|many|14|TRBV5-1
CASSLGGGSGELFF
TGCGCCAGCAGCTTGGGTGGTGGCTCCGGGGAGCTGTTTTTT
>-|TRBJ1-2|once|16|TRBV5-1
CASTPDSAGTGYGYTF
TGCGCCAGCACCCCGGATAGTGCAGGGACGGGCTATGGCTACACCTTC
>-|TRBJ2-2|once|12|TRBV28
CASSPPGGELFF
TGTGCCAGCAGCCCCCCGGGAGGGGAGCTGTTTTTT
>-|TRBJ1-2|few|11|TRBV29-1
CSVYWARGYTF
TGCAGCGTTTATTGGGCGCGAGGCTACACCTTC
>-|TRBJ2-2|many|16|TRBV4-1
CASSPRVTPSTGELFF
TGCGCCAGCAGCCCACGAGTTACCCCGAGCACCGGGGAGCTGTTTTTT
>-|TRBJ1-2|-|13|TRBV29-1
CSGMWGGGNGYTF
TGCAGCGGCATGTGGGGGGGAGGCAATGGCTACACCTTC
>-|TRBJ2-7|few|14|TRBV5-6
CASNPAGRIYEQYF
TGTGCCAGCAACCCCGCAGGGAGAATCTACGAGCAGTACTTC
>TRBD2|TRBJ2-1|few|14|TRBV6-5
CATRGAFSYNEQFF
TGTGCCACGCGGGGGGCATTCTCCTACAATGAGCAGTTCTTC
>-|TRBJ1-2|-|13|TRBV7-2
CASSLTEPYGYTF
TGTGCCAGCAGCTTAACCGAACCCTATGGCTACACCTTC
>-|TRBJ1-1|-|14|TRBV2
CASRGSRGNTEAFF
TGTGCCAGCAGAGGCAGTAGGGGGAACACTGAAGCTTTCTTT
>TRBD1|TRBJ2-4|few|14|TRBV29-1
CSVPGTGALGIQYF
TGCAGCGTTCCAGGGACAGGGGCTTTAGGCATTCAGTACTTC
>TRBD1|TRBJ2-5|-|16|TRBV11-1
CASSLLQGASGETQYF
TGTGCCAGCAGCTTACTCCAGGGGGCAAGCGGTGAGACCCAGTACTTC
>-|TRBJ2-2|-|14|TRBV7-9
CASSLLSGTGELFF
TGTGCCAGCAGCTTACTGAGCGGCACCGGGGAGCTGTTTTTT